These 29 T cell receptor beta chains originate from one sample sequenced in a study of T cell responses to AZD1222 COVID-19 vaccine. TCRdb's table, derived via immunoSEQ multiplex PCR, lists solely in-frame clones and lacks some. Of some 99,000 clones detected, around 90% appear once; the ten largest clones hold around 13%. The sample here was peripheral blood, taken on day 0 of MenACWY control vaccination. Receptor source: an adult in good health.

The chain couples TRBV28 to TRBJ1-6; 7 nucleotides match TRBD1. The CDR3 length is 16 residues. J was trimmed by 5 bases and V by 4 bases; bases with no gene match: 8. Germline V gene lookup returns CDR1 MDHEN and CDR2 SYDVKM. In DNA form, the CDR3 reads TGTGCCAGCAGTTACGTTGACAGGGCGAATAATTCACCCCTCCACTTT. Translated: CASSYVDRANNSPLHF.

This clone appeared a few times. The gene calls are TRBV4-2 and TRBJ1-4; 10 bases are a match to TRBD1. The CDR3 has 15 amino acids. With V trimmed by 2 bases and J by 8 bases, 5 bases remained unmatched. CDR1 is LGHNA, CDR2 YNFKEQ, per germline. CDR3 in DNA: TGTGCCAGCAGCCAACCGGACAGGGGGGGAGAAAAACTGTTTTTT. Its protein is CASSQPDRGGEKLFF.

The chain joins TRBV5-1 to TRBJ2-7; maybe TRBD1 (5 bases). Trimming cost V 9 bases and J 3 bases, with 19 bases left between them. Germline CDR1 and CDR2: SGHRS and YFSETQ. The CDR3 is 14 residues long. CDR3 amino acids: CATQLGVGHYEQYF. The CDR3 DNA reads as TGCGCCACCCAGCTTGGGGTAGGACACTACGAGCAGTACTTC.

The chain is built from TRBV7-2 and TRBJ2-5; weak D call: TRBD2 (6 bases). The CDR3 extends over 14 amino acids. V lost 1 base to trimming and J lost 2 bases, with 8 bases between them. Germline V gene data show CDR1 as SGHTA and CDR2 as FQGNSA. For the CDR3, the DNA is TGTGCCAGCAGCTTAGGGGGGAGGCAAGAGACCCAGTACTTC. Amino acids: CASSLGGRQETQYF.

The chain is built from TRBV6-1 and TRBJ1-1; D is uncertain. Trimming took 2 bases from V and 1 from J, leaving 5 bases between them. The CDR3 contains 13 residues. Germline CDR1 is MNHNS and CDR2 is SASEGT. Written as DNA, the CDR3 is TGTGCCAGCAGTGAACGTTGGAACACTGAAGCTTTCTTT. Translated: CASSERWNTEAFF.

This clone was detected many times. J is TRBJ2-1 and V is TRBV4-3; D is possibly TRBD1 (5 bases). Germline assignment: CDR1 LGHNA and CDR2 YSLEER. This CDR3 has 16 amino acids. V lost 0 bases to trimming and J lost 6 bases, with 15 bases between them. CDR3 DNA: TGCGCCAGCAGCCAAGATATGGGGCAGCCGTTCAATGAGCAGTTCTTC. This sequence encodes CASSQDMGQPFNEQFF.

This clone was detected once. The CDR3 coding sequence is TGTGCCAGCAGTTACTCAGGTGGGGTGAACACTGAAGCTTTCTTT. Translating it yields CASSYSGGVNTEAFF. The rearrangement links TRBV6-5 to TRBJ1-1; the D is unclear. With 0 bases removed from V and 0 bases from J, the gap between germline ends came to 8 bases. The CDR3 is 15 amino acids. Looked up from germline, CDR1 is MNHEY and CDR2 is SVGAGI.

This rearrangement joins TRBV5-5 to TRBJ2-7; 8 nucleotides align to TRBD1. The CDR3 covers 16 residues. Trimming at V came to 1 base and at J to 6 bases, leaving 12 bases not matched to a gene. Germline-derived CDR1 and CDR2 are SGHKS and YYEKEE (reference sequence). The CDR3 here is CASSLRPGQASGEQYF. In DNA form, the CDR3 reads TGTGCCAGCAGCTTGCGGCCGGGACAGGCCTCTGGCGAGCAGTACTTC.

The chain recombines TRBV18 with TRBJ2-2; D remains unclear. The V gene's germline CDR1 is KGHSH and CDR2 LQKENI. The V and J ends lost 0 bases and 7 bases respectively, with 0 bases between them. The CDR3 spans 11 residues. As DNA, the CDR3 is TGTGCCAGCTCACCACCCGGGGAGCTGTTTTTT. This encodes CASSPPGELFF.

The J gene is TRBJ2-3, the V gene TRBV9; TRBD2 might be the D (6 bases). The CDR3 is made up of 16 amino acids. Germline V gives CDR1 SGDLS, CDR2 YYNGEE. Trimming left V 0 bases short and J 0 bases short, with 11 bases between. The DNA for the CDR3 is TGTGCCAGCAGCGTAGAACCGGGAGCTAGCACAGATACGCAGTATTTT. As protein: CASSVEPGASTDTQYF.

This chain uses TRBV20-1 with TRBJ2-3; D is uncertain. This CDR3 is 15 amino acids long. With 3 bases removed from V and 5 bases from J, the gap between germline ends came to 18 bases. The germline CDR1 and CDR2 sequences are DFQATT and SNEGSKA (reference sequence). The CDR3, as DNA: TGCAGTGCTAGTAGTACTGCTCTCCCCCTAGATACGCAGTATTTT. This translates into CSASSTALPLDTQYF.

The genes are TRBV5-6 and TRBJ1-5; 9 bases align to TRBD1. The V segment lost 3 bases and the J segment 3 bases; nucleotides outside the gene matches: 4. Germline V gene lookup returns CDR1 SGHDT and CDR2 YYEEEE. There are 15 residues in the CDR3. The CDR3 DNA reads as TGTGCCAGCAGCTGGGGGACAGGGCCCAATCAGCCCCAGCATTTT. It translates to CASSWGTGPNQPQHF.

The CDR3 reads CASSYGTPSSYGYTF. Written as DNA, the CDR3 is TGTGCCAGCAGCTACGGTACCCCCTCGTCGTATGGCTACACCTTC. The chain joins TRBV21-1 to TRBJ1-2. TRBV21-1 is deemed a pseudogene. The CDR3 length is 15 residues.

The chain carries TRBV7-2 and TRBJ2-3; D perhaps matches TRBD2 (6 bases). The CDR3 has 15 amino acids. Trimming pared 2 bases from V and 5 bases from J, leaving 14 bases between. The germline gives CDR1 SGHTA, CDR2 FQGNSA. CDR3 nucleotide sequence: TGTGCCAGCAGCTTATCGTCCGGGAGTGGAGATACGCAGTATTTT. Its protein is CASSLSSGSGDTQYF.

V and J are TRBV11-2 and TRBJ2-7, with D uncertain. V gave up 1 base and J gave up 4 bases, with 8 bases separating them. The CDR3 extends over 13 amino acids. Germline loops: CDR1 SGHAT, CDR2 FQNNGV. For the CDR3, the DNA is TGTGCCAGCAGCTTAGCGGGCTTTTACGAGCAGTACTTC. This gives the protein CASSLAGFYEQYF. The full variable domain, rest sourced from reference TRBV11-2 and TRBJ2-7, is EAGVAQSPRYKIIEKRQSVAFWCNPISGHATLYWYQQILGQGPKLLIQFQNNGVVDDSQLPKDRFSAERLKGVDSTLKIQPAKLEDSAVYLCASSLAGFYEQYFGPGTRLTVT.

The chain has TRBV10-3 and TRBJ2-2; 10 bases are shared with TRBD1. CDR1 and CDR2 from the germline V gene are ENHRY and SYGVKD. This CDR3 spans 16 amino acids. Germline trimming cut 10 bases from V and 5 bases from J; bases unmatched to any gene: 13. The CDR3 DNA is TGTGCCACCCACCTGCCGGGACAGGGGTCGACCGGGGAGCTGTTTTTT. Its protein is CATHLPGQGSTGELFF.

This sequence joins TRBV27 and TRBJ2-7; the D gene is possibly TRBD1 (5 bases). The germline CDR1 and CDR2 sequences are MNHEY and SMNVEV (reference sequence). Trimming removed 5 bases from V and 3 bases from J, with 14 bases in between. The CDR3 extends over 14 amino acids. The CDR3 region has the DNA TGTGCCAGCAGTCCCACGGGTAGGGGCTACGAGCAGTACTTC. Its translation is CASSPTGRGYEQYF.

The J gene is TRBJ1-5, the V gene TRBV3-1 (or the pseudogene TRBV3-2), with TRBD1 identical over 7 bases. CDR1 and CDR2 from the germline V gene are LGHDT and YNNKEL (reference sequence). V lost 10 bases, J lost 0 bases, and 12 bases stayed unmatched. This CDR3 is built from 16 residues. CDR3 in DNA: TGTGCCACCAAAGAGGGGGCAGTAGATAGCAATCAGCCCCAGCATTTT. Translated: CATKEGAVDSNQPQHF.

The J gene is TRBJ1-1, the V gene TRBV18, with D perhaps TRBD1 (5 bases). V was clipped by 0 bases and J by 10 bases, with 12 bases between them. Germline V gene data show CDR1 as KGHSH and CDR2 as LQKENI. The CDR3 loop spans 13 amino acids. The CDR3 DNA reads as TGTGCCAGCTCACCACCGGGGGGGAGGCGAGCTTTCTTT. Its translation is CASSPPGGRRAFF. Drawing the rest from reference TRBV18 and TRBJ1-1, the complete variable domain is NAGVMQNPRHLVRRRGQEARLRCSPMKGHSHVYWYRQLPEEGLKFMVYLQKENIIDESGMPKERFSAEFPKEGPSILRIQQVVRGDSAAYFCASSPPGGRRAFFGQGTRLTVV.

The chain couples TRBV27 to TRBJ2-7; D unclear. Germline loops: CDR1 MNHEY, CDR2 SMNVEV (reference sequence). This CDR3 region has 13 residues. With 5 bases removed from V and 1 base from J, the gap between germline ends came to 9 bases. CDR3 amino acids: CASSPFRSYEQYF. The CDR3 bases are TGTGCCAGCAGTCCTTTTCGGTCCTACGAGCAGTACTTC.

This sequence joins TRBV14 and TRBJ1-1, with unresolved D. This CDR3 has 13 amino acids. Trimming cost V 7 bases and J 0 bases, with 9 bases left between them. Germline-derived CDR1 and CDR2 are SGHDN and FVKESK. CDR3 bases: TGTGCCAGCAATGAGGGATTGAACACTGAAGCTTTCTTT. Its protein is CASNEGLNTEAFF.

This sequence joins TRBV5-1 and TRBJ2-5; 8 nucleotides align to TRBD2. CDR1 is SGHRS and CDR2 is YFSETQ in the germline V gene. The CDR3 consists of 15 residues. V shed 6 bases, J shed 5 bases, and the junction held 12 bases outside the gene matches. This chain's CDR3 is CASTRGRGGFETQYF. CDR3 DNA: TGCGCCAGCACCCGTGGACGGGGGGGCTTTGAGACCCAGTACTTC.

The chain joins TRBV7-2 to TRBJ2-3; D might be TRBD2 (6 bases). Trimming took 4 bases from V and 4 from J, leaving 12 bases between them. The CDR3 is 14 amino acids. CDR1 is SGHTA and CDR2 is FQGNSA in the germline V gene. The CDR3 DNA follows: TGTGCCAGCAGCTCAGCCGCGGGGTCAGATACGCAGTATTTT. Translating gives CASSSAAGSDTQYF.

This clone is deemed medium-sized. V is TRBV9 and J is TRBJ2-7; 9 positions agree with TRBD1. The CDR3 spans 14 residues. The germline V gene has CDR1 SGDLS and CDR2 YYNGEE. The junction had 6 bases not matched to a gene; V was cut back by 2 bases and J by 6 bases. CDR3 residues: CASSVGTGSLEQYF. In DNA form, the CDR3 reads TGTGCCAGCAGCGTTGGGACAGGGTCTCTCGAGCAGTACTTC.

The rearrangement uses TRBV7-9 and TRBJ2-7, with 12 positions matching TRBD2. From germline, CDR1 is SEHNR and CDR2 FQNEAQ (reference sequence). The CDR3 contains 15 residues. The J segment lost 4 bases and the V segment lost 4 bases, leaving 5 bases of the junction unmatched. This chain's CDR3 is CASSSRTSGVYEQYF. DNA of the CDR3: TGTGCCAGCAGCTCACGGACTAGCGGGGTTTACGAGCAGTACTTC.

The chain links TRBV6-6 to TRBJ1-1; tentatively, D is TRBD1 (5 bases). Germline V gene lookup returns CDR1 MNHNY and CDR2 SVGAGI (reference sequence). Trimming left V 5 bases short and J 0 bases short, with 22 bases between. This CDR3 is built from 18 residues. Here the CDR3 DNA reads TGTGCCAGCAGTCGAAGCTATTTACAGGATTACATGAACACTGAAGCTTTCTTT. Its protein product is CASSRSYLQDYMNTEAFF.

The chain employs TRBV10-3 and TRBJ1-2; 7 bases are a match to TRBD1. This CDR3 contains 14 residues. CDR1 ENHRY and CDR2 SYGVKD come from the germline V gene. The V and J ends lost 5 bases and 8 bases, in that order; junction bases with no gene match: 11. DNA for the CDR3: TGTGCCATCAGTACAGGGGCCGCCCCCCGGGGCTACACCTTC. Its translation is CAISTGAAPRGYTF.

The chain combines TRBV11-2 with TRBJ1-1; unclear D gene. The CDR3 covers 11 residues. Germline V gene sequence: CDR1 SGHAT, CDR2 FQNNGV. Trimming cost V 2 bases and J 2 bases, with 0 bases left between them. The CDR3 DNA is TGTGCCAGCAGCTTAAACACTGAAGCTTTCTTT. This sequence encodes CASSLNTEAFF. The whole variable domain, remainder taken from reference TRBV11-2 and TRBJ1-1, is EAGVAQSPRYKIIEKRQSVAFWCNPISGHATLYWYQQILGQGPKLLIQFQNNGVVDDSQLPKDRFSAERLKGVDSTLKIQPAKLEDSAVYLCASSLNTEAFFGQGTRLTVV.

This clone was seen a handful of times. The rearrangement uses TRBV4-1 and TRBJ1-2; possibly TRBD1 for D (5 bases). CDR3 length: 13 residues. Trimming took 4 bases from V and 6 from J, leaving 12 bases between them. Germline assignment: CDR1 MGHRA and CDR2 YSYEKL. The CDR3 is CASSLGQGDGYTF. Written as DNA, the CDR3 is TGCGCCAGCAGCCTCGGGCAGGGTGATGGCTACACCTTC.